The clone carrying this T cell receptor (beta chain) was counted only a few times. Patients from Seattle were sampled longitudinally, starting during active infection. The CDR3 runs to 15 residues. V lost 0 bases and J lost 2, with 7 bases in between. In germline, CDR1 is LNHNV, CDR2 YYDKDF (reference sequence). This entry comes from a study of blood T cell repertoires in COVID-19. Background on the study: COVID-19 samples from acute and convalescent phases originated in the United States, Italy and Spain. Sources were T cells, B-cell-depleted T cells, or PBMCs; the material itself was cDNA or gDNA.

In the original processing: Amplification from reference gene primers served as the basis for estimated nucleated cell counts. TCRdb keeps only in-frame clones here, not all; method: immunoSEQ multiplex PCR. D and trimming come from the DNA, and the V and J calls and clone size come from that table. This table has just over 300,000 clones, nearly 90% appearing once. The chain carries TRBV15 and TRBJ1-4; D is possibly TRBD1 (5 bases). Sequencing was done on a sample of peripheral blood. This clonotype originated in a woman aged 30 to 39 with COVID-19, enrolled during active disease. The CDR3 spells CATSRDRGTNEKLFF. The CDR3 region has the DNA TGTGCCACCAGCAGAGATAGGGGTACTAATGAAAAACTGTTTTTT.